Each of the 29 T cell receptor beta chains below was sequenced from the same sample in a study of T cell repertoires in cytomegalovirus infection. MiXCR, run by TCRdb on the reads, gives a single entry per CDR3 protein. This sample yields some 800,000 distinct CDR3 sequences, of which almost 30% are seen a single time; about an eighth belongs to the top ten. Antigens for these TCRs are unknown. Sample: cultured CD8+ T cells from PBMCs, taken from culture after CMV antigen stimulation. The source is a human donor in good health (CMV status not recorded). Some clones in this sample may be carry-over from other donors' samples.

The CDR3 is CASLGEAEQFF. The CDR3 DNA reads as TGTGCCAGCCTGGGCGAGGCTGAGCAGTTCTTC. The J gene is TRBJ2-1, the V gene TRBV12-3 or TRBV12-4; D call uncertain. V lost 8 bases to trimming and J lost 9 bases, with 11 bases between them. This CDR3 is built from 11 residues.

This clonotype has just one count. For the CDR3, the DNA is TGTGCCAGCAGCTCTTGGGACAGGGAACCTAATTCACCCCTCCACTTT. This translates into CASSSWDREPNSPLHF. The chain uses TRBV5-4 and TRBJ1-6; 9 bases are a match to TRBD1. The length of the CDR3 is 16 residues. Germline loops: CDR1 SGHNT, CDR2 YYREEE (reference sequence). The junction had 7 bases not matched to a gene; V was cut back by 3 bases and J by 6 bases.

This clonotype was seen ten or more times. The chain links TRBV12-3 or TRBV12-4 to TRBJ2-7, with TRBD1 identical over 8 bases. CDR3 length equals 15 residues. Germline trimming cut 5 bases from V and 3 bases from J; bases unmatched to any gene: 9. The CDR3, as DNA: TGTGCCAGCAGTCCCGGACAGGGTTTGTTCTACGAGCAGTACTTC. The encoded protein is CASSPGQGLFYEQYF.

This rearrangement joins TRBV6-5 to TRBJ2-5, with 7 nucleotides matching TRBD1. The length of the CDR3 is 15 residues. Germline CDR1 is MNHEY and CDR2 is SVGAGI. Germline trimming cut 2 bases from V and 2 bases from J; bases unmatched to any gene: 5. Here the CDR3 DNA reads TGTGCCAGCAGTTACCTTGGGACAGCACAAGAGACCCAGTACTTC. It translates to CASSYLGTAQETQYF.

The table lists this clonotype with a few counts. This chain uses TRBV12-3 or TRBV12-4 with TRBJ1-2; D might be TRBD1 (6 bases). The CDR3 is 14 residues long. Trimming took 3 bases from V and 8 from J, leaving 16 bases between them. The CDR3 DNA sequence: TGTGCCAGCAGTTTTGGACTGGGGGCTTTCGGCTACACCTTC. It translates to CASSFGLGAFGYTF.

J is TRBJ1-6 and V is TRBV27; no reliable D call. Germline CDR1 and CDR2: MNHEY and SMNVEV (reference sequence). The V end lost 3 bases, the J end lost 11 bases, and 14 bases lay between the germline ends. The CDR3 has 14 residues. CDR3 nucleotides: TGTGCCAGCAGTTTGGATCGCGGGTTTACACCCCTCCACTTT. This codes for CASSLDRGFTPLHF.

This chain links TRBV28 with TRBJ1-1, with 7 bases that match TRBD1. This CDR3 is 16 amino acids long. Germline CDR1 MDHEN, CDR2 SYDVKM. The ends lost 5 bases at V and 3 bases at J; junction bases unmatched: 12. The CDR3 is CASSPEGPTGDTEAFF. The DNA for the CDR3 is TGTGCCAGCAGTCCCGAAGGCCCAACAGGGGACACTGAAGCTTTCTTT. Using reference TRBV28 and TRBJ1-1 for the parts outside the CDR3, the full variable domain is DVKVTQSSRYLVKRTGEKVFLECVQDMDHENMFWYRQDPGLGLRLIYFSYDVKMKEKGDIPEGYSVSREKKERFSLILESASTNQTSMYLCASSPEGPTGDTEAFFGQGTRLTVV.

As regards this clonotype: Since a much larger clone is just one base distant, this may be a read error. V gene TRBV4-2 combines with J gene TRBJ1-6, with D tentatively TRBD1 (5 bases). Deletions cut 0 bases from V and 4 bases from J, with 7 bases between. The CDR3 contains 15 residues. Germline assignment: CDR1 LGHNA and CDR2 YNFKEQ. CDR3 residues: CASSQERGYNSPLHF. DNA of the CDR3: TGTGCCAGCAGCCAAGAAAGGGGTTATAATTCACCCCTCCACTTT.

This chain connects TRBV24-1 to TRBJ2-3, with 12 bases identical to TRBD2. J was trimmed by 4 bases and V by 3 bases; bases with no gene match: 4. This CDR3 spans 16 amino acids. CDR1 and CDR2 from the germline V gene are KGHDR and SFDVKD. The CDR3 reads CATSDASGGAADTQYF. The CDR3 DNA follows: TGTGCCACCAGTGATGCTAGCGGGGGGGCCGCAGATACGCAGTATTTT.

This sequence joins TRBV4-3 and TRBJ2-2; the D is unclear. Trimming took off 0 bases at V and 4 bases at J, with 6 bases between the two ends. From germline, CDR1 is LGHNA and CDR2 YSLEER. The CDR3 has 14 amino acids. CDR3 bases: TGCGCCAGCAGCCAAGATTGGGTCACCGGGGAGCTGTTTTTT. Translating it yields CASSQDWVTGELFF.

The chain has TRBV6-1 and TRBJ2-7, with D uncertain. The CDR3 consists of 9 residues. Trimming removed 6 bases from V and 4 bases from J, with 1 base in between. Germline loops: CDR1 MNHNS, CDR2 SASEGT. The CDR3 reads CASRYEQYF. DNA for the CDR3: TGTGCCAGCAGATACGAGCAGTACTTC.

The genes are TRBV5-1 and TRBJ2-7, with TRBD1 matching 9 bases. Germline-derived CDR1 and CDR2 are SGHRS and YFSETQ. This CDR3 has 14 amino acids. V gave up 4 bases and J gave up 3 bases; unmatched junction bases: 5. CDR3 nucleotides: TGCGCCAGCAGCGACCCGGGACAGGGCTACGAGCAGTACTTC. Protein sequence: CASSDPGQGYEQYF.

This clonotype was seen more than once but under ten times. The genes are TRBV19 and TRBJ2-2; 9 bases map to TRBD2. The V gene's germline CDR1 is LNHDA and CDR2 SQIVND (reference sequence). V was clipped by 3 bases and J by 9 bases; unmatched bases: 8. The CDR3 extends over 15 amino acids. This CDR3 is CASSIAGGPSRELFF. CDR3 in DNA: TGTGCCAGTAGTATCGCGGGGGGGCCCTCCAGGGAGCTGTTTTTT.

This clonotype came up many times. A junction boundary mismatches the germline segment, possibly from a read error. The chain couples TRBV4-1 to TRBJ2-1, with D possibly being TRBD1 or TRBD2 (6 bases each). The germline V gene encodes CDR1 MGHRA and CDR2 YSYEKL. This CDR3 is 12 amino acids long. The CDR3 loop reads CASSRRGDEQFF. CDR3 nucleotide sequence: TGTGCCAGCAGTCGTAGGGGGGATGAGCAGTTCTTC.

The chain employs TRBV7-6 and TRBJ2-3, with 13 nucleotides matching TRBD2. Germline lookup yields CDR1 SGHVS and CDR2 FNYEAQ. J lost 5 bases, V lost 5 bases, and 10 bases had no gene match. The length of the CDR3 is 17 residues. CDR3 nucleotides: TGTGCCAGCAGCCCAGACCCAGGACTAGCGGGGGAAGATACGCAGTATTTT. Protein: CASSPDPGLAGEDTQYF.

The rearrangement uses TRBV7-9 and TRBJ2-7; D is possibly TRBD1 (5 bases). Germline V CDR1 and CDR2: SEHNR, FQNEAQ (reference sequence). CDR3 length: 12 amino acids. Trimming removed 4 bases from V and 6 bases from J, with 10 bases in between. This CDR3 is CASSSDRGEQYV. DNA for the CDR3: TGTGCCAGCAGCTCTGACAGAGGCGAGCAGTACGTC.

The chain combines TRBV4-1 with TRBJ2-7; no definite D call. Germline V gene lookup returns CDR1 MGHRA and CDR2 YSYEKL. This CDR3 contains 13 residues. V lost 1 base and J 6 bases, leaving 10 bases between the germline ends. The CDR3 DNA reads TGCGCCAGCAGCCAAGCGGGCTGGGGCGAGCAGTACTTC. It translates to CASSQAGWGEQYF.

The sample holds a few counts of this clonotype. The CDR3 DNA follows: TGTGCCAGCAGTTACTCGAGAACAGGGGGCAGCACAGATACGCAGTATTTT. This gives the protein CASSYSRTGGSTDTQYF. The J gene is TRBJ2-3, the V gene TRBV6-5; TRBD1 aligns across 9 bases. V lost 0 bases and J lost 0; bases outside the gene matches: 4. Germline V gene sequence: CDR1 MNHEY, CDR2 SVGAGI. The CDR3 length is 17 residues.

The chain's CDR3 is CASSPSVAVLANYGYTF. Written as DNA, the CDR3 is TGTGCCAGCAGTCCCTCCGTGGCAGTCCTTGCTAACTATGGCTACACCTTC. This rearrangement joins TRBV6-5 to TRBJ1-2, with D unresolved. Trimming removed 5 bases at V and 0 bases at J, with 19 bases between. The CDR3 has 17 residues. Germline loops: CDR1 MNHEY, CDR2 SVGAGI.

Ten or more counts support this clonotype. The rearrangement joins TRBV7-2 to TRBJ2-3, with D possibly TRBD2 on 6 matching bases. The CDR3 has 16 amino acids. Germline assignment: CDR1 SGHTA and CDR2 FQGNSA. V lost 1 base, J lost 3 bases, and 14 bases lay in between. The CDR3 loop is CASSLGDSSLTDTQYF. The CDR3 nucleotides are TGTGCCAGCAGCTTAGGGGACTCCTCTCTAACAGATACGCAGTATTTT. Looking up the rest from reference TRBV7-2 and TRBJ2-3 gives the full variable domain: GAGVSQSPSNKVTEKGKDVELRCDPISGHTALYWYRQSLGQGLEFLIYFQGNSAPDKSGLPSDRFSAERTGGSVSTLTIQRTQQEDSAVYLCASSLGDSSLTDTQYFGPGTRLTVL.

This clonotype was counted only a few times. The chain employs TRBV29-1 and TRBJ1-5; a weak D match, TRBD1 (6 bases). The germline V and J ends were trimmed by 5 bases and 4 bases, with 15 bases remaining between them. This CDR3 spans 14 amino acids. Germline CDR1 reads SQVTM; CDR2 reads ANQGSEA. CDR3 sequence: CSVSAGARNQPQHF. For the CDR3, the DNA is TGCAGCGTTTCGGCAGGGGCGAGAAATCAGCCCCAGCATTTT.

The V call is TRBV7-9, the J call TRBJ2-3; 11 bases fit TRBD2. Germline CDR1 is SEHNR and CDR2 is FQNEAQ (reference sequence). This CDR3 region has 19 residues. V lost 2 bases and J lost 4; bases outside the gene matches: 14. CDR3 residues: CASSLSLAGGRKTADTQYF. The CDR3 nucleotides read TGTGCCAGCAGCTTATCCTTAGCGGGGGGGCGAAAGACGGCAGATACGCAGTATTTT.

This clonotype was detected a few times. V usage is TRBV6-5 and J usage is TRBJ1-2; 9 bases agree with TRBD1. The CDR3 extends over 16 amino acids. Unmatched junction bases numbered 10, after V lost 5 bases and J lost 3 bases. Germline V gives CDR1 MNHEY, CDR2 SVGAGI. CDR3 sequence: CASSTGPGQGYYGYTF. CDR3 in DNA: TGTGCCAGCAGTACGGGGCCGGGACAGGGATACTATGGCTACACCTTC.

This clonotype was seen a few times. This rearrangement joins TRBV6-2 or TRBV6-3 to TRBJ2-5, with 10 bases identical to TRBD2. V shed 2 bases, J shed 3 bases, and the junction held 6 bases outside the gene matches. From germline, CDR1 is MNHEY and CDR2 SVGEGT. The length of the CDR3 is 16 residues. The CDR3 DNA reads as TGTGCCAGCAGTTACCCCCTAGCGGGGGTCAAAGAGACCCAGTACTTC. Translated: CASSYPLAGVKETQYF.

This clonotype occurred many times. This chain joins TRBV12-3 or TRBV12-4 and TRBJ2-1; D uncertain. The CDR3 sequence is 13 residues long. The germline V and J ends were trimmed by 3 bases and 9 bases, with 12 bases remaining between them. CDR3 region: CASSLSYSLEQFF. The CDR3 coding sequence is TGTGCCAGCAGTTTGAGCTACTCCCTTGAGCAGTTCTTC.

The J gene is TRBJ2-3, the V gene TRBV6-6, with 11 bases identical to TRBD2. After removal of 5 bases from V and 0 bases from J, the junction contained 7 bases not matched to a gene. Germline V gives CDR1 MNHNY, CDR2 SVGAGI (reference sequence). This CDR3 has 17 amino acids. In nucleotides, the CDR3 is TGTGCCAGCAGTCATAGCGGGGGGGACACTAGCACAGATACGCAGTATTTT. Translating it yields CASSHSGGDTSTDTQYF.

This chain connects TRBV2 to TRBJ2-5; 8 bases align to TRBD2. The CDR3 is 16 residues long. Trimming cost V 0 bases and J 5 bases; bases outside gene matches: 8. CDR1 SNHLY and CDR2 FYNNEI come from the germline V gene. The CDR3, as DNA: TGTGCCAGCAGTGAAGCCGAGATGAGCGGGGGTGAGACCCAGTACTTC. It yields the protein CASSEAEMSGGETQYF.

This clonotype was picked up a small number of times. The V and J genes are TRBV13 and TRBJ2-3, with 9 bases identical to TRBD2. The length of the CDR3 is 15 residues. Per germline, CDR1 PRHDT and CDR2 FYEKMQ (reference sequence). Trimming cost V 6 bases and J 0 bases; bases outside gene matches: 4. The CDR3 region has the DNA TGTGCCAGCAGTCGAGCGGGGGGAAGCACAGATACGCAGTATTTT. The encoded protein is CASSRAGGSTDTQYF.

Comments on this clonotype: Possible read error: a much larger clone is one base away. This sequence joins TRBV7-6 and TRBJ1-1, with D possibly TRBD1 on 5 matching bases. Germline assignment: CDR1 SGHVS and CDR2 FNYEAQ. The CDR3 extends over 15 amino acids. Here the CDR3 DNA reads TGTGCCAACAGCTTAGCAGGGTTTGGGGGCACTGAAGCTTTCTTT. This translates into CANSLAGFGGTEAFF.